Below, one T cell receptor beta chain is given with its context. This sample is drawn from a study of blood T cell repertoires in COVID-19. Study context: The study drew acute and convalescent COVID-19 samples from the United States, Italy and Spain. PBMCs, B-cell-depleted T cells, or T cells provided the cDNA or gDNA that made up the material.

Trimming cost V 5 bases and J 3 bases; bases outside gene matches: 6. The CDR3 contains 16 residues. Germline V lookup: CDR1 MRHNA, CDR2 SNTAGT. Study processing details: Reference gene primer amplification gave nucleated cell count estimates. TCRdb's copy holds only in-frame clones and misses some; the assay was immunoSEQ multiplex PCR. V and J calls and clone size follow that table, whereas D and trimming were derived from the DNA. The table includes fewer than 200,000 clones, 88% detected once. The source is a man between 40 and 49 years old with active or convalescent COVID-19. The chain recombines TRBV6-4 with TRBJ2-3; 12 bases are shared with TRBD2. Sequenced input: peripheral blood. The CDR3 DNA reads as TGTGCCAGCAGTAGACTAGCGGGAGTAGGAACAGATACGCAGTATTTT. Its protein product is CASSRLAGVGTDTQYF.